This TCR beta chain was obtained from a study of shared clonotypes between healthy human individuals (dated by TCRdb to between 2020 and 2021). Regarding the research as a whole: Two women and a few men aged 18 to 49 years were included in the cohort. For each donor, three plates each were used for CD4 naive and CD4 memory, two plates were used for CD8 naive, and one plate was used for CD8 memory. To estimate repertoire size and how much clonotypes are shared between individuals, the study performed deep sequencing of blood TCR repertoires from roughly five healthy adults. Libraries were prepared and TCR repertoires were sequenced by different laboratories using diverse techniques, in order to increase sequencing depth and limit assay-specific biases. Per donor, leukapheresis produced somewhere between about 0.9 and 10 billion PBMCs. Overall study results and their limits: Sharing across a handful of donors was observed for roughly 5.4% of naive CD4, over 3% of naive CD8, over 2% of memory CD4, and around 0.44% of memory CD8 clonotypes. Estimated clonotype richness was generally larger for naive than for memory subsets. Incomplete sequencing was indicated by rarefaction of sorted-subset datasets, despite the large sequencing depth. Pairwise subsampling indicated that sequencing depth was expected to affect the degree of clonotype sharing among donors. Higher generation probabilities were observed for clonotypes shared by all four sorted-subset donors than for non-shared clonotypes. Sampling was restricted to blood, and TCR repertoires in tissues likely differ from the TCR repertoires found in blood. Because the study included a small number of donors, the genetic and exposure-history diversity represented was limited.

With respect to this clone: It has no known antigen specificity. No base quality information exists; no much larger clone differs at one position.

V loses 3 bases at its end and J loses 5 bases; junction bases beyond the gene matches: 7. The CDR3, from cysteine to phenylalanine, totals 17 residues. The entry retains the CDR3 DNA only, 51 bases that are in frame from base 1. The germline V gene yields KGHSH for CDR1 and LQKENI for CDR2. Using the deep immunoSEQ assay, TCR CDR3 regions were amplified from genomic DNA by multiplex PCR. Genomic DNA extracted from each cell subset was distributed evenly over all wells of several immunoSEQ 96-well plates, and each plate served as one replicate. Each replicate PCR for sorted subsets received about 220 ng genomic DNA, equal to roughly 29,000 T cell genomes. The purified libraries were quantified using a Qubit 3.0 fluorometer, sized with a Bioanalyzer 2100, and then quantified again using the KAPA Library Quantification kit. Each immunoSEQ 96-well plate was sequenced on its own single-read 150-cycle Illumina NextSeq 550 flow cell. As for the authors' bioinformatics: Because the immunoSEQ output included only junctional sequences and no quality scores, the filtering could not be the same as the filtering used for full-length reads. Sequences were annotated with PyIR, a Python wrapper for IgBLAST v1.9, using IMGT germline references to assign V/J genes and CDR3. Reads were removed for weak V/J assignments (E-value above 1e-6), missing CDR3, stop codons, out-of-frame junctions, or ambiguous translated residues. V3J clonotypes were defined by identical inferred V gene, J gene, and CDR3 amino acid sequence. The percentage overlap between two repertoires was calculated by dividing the number of shared unique clonotypes by the size of the smaller repertoire. Richness of each repertoire was evaluated using RTK rarefaction, the Chao1 estimator, and Recon v2.1 estimates of unobserved clonotypes. Generation probabilities were computed with OLGA for all TCRbeta clonotypes obtained by the gDNA method from several donors. TCRdb's version of the immuneACCESS table is confined to in-frame rearrangements and falls short of the full clone set. An unresolved V gene accounts for under half of the shortfall where checked; the remainder is of unknown origin. That table furnishes V, J and clone size, whereas the DNA furnished D and trimming. The sample records around 1.5 million clones, 95% to 99% of which are singletons. The ten largest make up 0.4% to 0.55% of the sample.

Healthy HIV-negative adults with no recently reported acute infections or vaccinations were included as donors. Only Caucasian adults living in Nashville, Tennessee, USA were represented among the donors. Magnetic negative selection was used to enrich CD4+ T cells, after which naive cells were positively selected on CD45RA and the negative fraction became the memory subset. After blood collection by leukapheresis, PBMCs were isolated using Ficoll-Histopaque density gradient centrifugation and then cryopreserved in the vapor phase of liquid nitrogen. Analytical flow cytometry was used to check the purity and quantity of every magnetically sorted T cell population. Each sorted fraction had its genomic DNA isolated and then quantified by UV absorbance on a Nanodrop 2000c.

What was sequenced was naive CD4+ T cells sorted from blood. The cell subset or site label on this specimen signifies: CD45RA+ positively selected. The clonotype was recovered from a man aged 25 to 45 in good health. This sequence uses TRBV18 and TRBJ2-3, and TRBD2 aligns with 14 junction nucleotides. The nucleotide sequence is TGTGCCAGCTCACCGGTCGGACTAGCGGGAGGTGAAGATACGCAGTATTTT. This encodes CASSPVGLAGGEDTQYF.